This is a list of T cell receptor beta chains from one sample in a study of neoadjuvant anti-PD-1 for oral cavity cancer. Profiled with immunoSEQ multiplex PCR; TCRdb holds only in-frame clones, not every one. The data contain 13,000 to 15,000 clones, just under 75% of them seen just once; the ten biggest clones take up 2.9%. This specimen consisted of PBMCs, obtained after nivolumab (anti-PD-1) treatment. Source of these receptors: a person aged 40 to 85 with oral cavity squamous cell carcinoma. CDR3s leave out the opening cysteine and the closing phenylalanine or tryptophan. The D gene is left open where the match is weak.

TRBV4-1	TRBD1	TRBJ2-1	ASSQASRGPSYNEQF
TRBV9	NA	TRBJ1-3	ASSPSVQGNTIY
TRBV6-1	NA	TRBJ1-1	ASSEKTRE
TRBV5-4	TRBD2	TRBJ2-1	ASSLVSGGPSNEQF
TRBV5-1	NA	TRBJ1-4	ASSFGTANEKLF
TRBV25-1	TRBD1	TRBJ2-1	ASSEYQGAKNEQF
TRBV30	NA	TRBJ2-3	AWSVVQTLHDTQY
TRBV1	NA	TRBJ2-5	TSSQGGGQETQY
TRBV21-1	NA	TRBJ2-7	ASSKVSREGGEQY
TRBV7-9	NA	TRBJ2-7	ASSADRYYEQY
TRBV6-1	NA	TRBJ1-3	ASSDPVRNTIY
TRBV2	NA	TRBJ2-2	ASSERDSWNTGELF
TRBV7-2	TRBD2	TRBJ2-7	ASSLVPLAGAYEQY
TRBV28	NA	TRBJ1-2	ASSFLARLGGYT
TRBV7-2	NA	TRBJ2-3	ASSLQGAIDTQY
TRBV4-1	TRBD1	TRBJ1-5	ASSQETGPTPQH
TRBV19	NA	TRBJ1-3	ASIAVPGLSGNTIY